This note documents a single T cell receptor beta chain sequence. What it binds is unknown. These data are taken from a study of cytomegalovirus exposure and HLA in healthy donors. Study overall: The approximately 110 validation repertoires used a platform that matched the one used for the roughly 650 first-cohort repertoires, as a later analysis reported. Study outcomes and limitations: Cytomegalovirus-associated TCR beta chains were listed, numbering 150 to 200. A subsequent analysis found that TCR clusters from the first cohort also tended to co-occur in the roughly 120 validation repertoires, with around 94% of cluster scores above 0. In vitro data verified a few CMV-associated chains as specific for CMV antigens.

The CDR3 is 14 residues long. V lost 5 bases to trimming and J lost 4 bases; unmatched junction nucleotides: 3. The germline CDR1 and CDR2 sequences are SQVTM and ANQGSEA. Method: immunoSEQ multiplex PCR; TCRdb's copy keeps in-frame clones and lacks some. The sample records 250,000 or so clones, around 89% being singletons. The V and J genes are TRBV29-1 and TRBJ2-1, with 12 nucleotides matching TRBD2. This sequence originates from a woman younger than 30 in good health and CMV-seronegative. The sequencing input was PBMCs. As DNA, the CDR3 is TGCAGCGTTAGAACTAGCGGGGGGTACAATGAGCAGTTCTTC. Protein: CSVRTSGGYNEQFF.